This T cell receptor beta chain was found in a study of blood T cell repertoires in COVID-19. As processed by the authors: Estimation of nucleated cell counts relied on the amplification of reference gene primers. The assay was immunoSEQ multiplex PCR, and TCRdb's table has in-frame clones only and misses some. V and J calls and clone size are given by that table; D and trimming were obtained from the DNA. The sample includes tens of thousands of clones, about 92% of them seen just once. This CDR3 region has 15 residues. V lost 1 base and J lost 8; bases outside the gene matches: 5. CDR1 and CDR2 from the germline V gene are MDHEN and SYDVKM.

The chain uses TRBV28 and TRBJ1-4; the match to TRBD1 covers 9 bases. The receptor was derived from a man aged 70 or older with active or convalescent COVID-19. The sample was peripheral blood. Written as DNA, the CDR3 is TGTGCCAGCAGTTTATCGGGACAGGGTGGCGAAAAACTGTTTTTT. Its protein product is CASSLSGQGGEKLFF.